This T cell receptor beta chain came from a study of OX40 agonist ivuxolimab in advanced cancers. Broader study findings: Dosing at 0.1 to 3.0 mg/kg was accompanied by clonal expansion of CD4+ and CD8+ blood T cells by week 6.

The table came from immunoSEQ multiplex PCR; TCRdb's copy has only in-frame clones and leaves some out. The sample holds 75,000 to 90,000 clones, 91% seen once. Comment on this clone: The target antigen is unknown.

The V and J ends lost 4 bases and 2 bases, in that order; junction bases with no gene match: 3. This CDR3 region has 16 residues. Germline values: CDR1 SEHNR, CDR2 FQNEAQ (reference sequence). The starting material was CD4+ or CD8+ T cells sorted from blood, obtained in a trial of the OX40 agonist ivuxolimab. The chain has TRBV7-9 and TRBJ2-3; 13 bases are a match to TRBD2. The TCR originated in an adult with an advanced solid tumor such as melanoma, head and neck, liver or kidney cancer. This CDR3 is CASSWGTSGNTDTQYF. CDR3 coding DNA: TGTGCCAGCAGCTGGGGGACTAGCGGGAACACAGATACGCAGTATTTT.